The 2 T cell receptor beta chains reported below all come from one sample, sequenced in a study of cytomegalovirus exposure and HLA in healthy donors. With 60 Vbeta and 13 Jbeta primers, the PCR was carried out. Sequencing was performed with immunoSEQ multiplex PCR; in TCRdb, only in-frame clones are kept and a portion is missing. This sample has 75,000 to 90,000 clones, with 65% to 80% found just once. Sequencing input: PBMCs. The receptors derive from a woman aged 40 to 49 in good health and CMV-seropositive.

The chain is built from TRBV27 and TRBJ1-2; 8 bases map to TRBD1. The V gene end was trimmed by 4 bases and the J gene end by 8 bases; junction bases not matched to a gene: 9. The CDR3 runs to 14 residues. From germline, CDR1 is MNHEY and CDR2 SMNVEV (reference sequence). The CDR3 reads CASSSSGTGIGYTF. The CDR3 DNA sequence: TGTGCCAGCAGTTCGTCCGGGACAGGAATCGGCTACACCTTC.

The count of this clone is one. The chain employs TRBV5-1 and TRBJ1-2; TRBD1 agrees at 9 bases. Germline loops: CDR1 SGHRS, CDR2 YFSETQ. The CDR3 has 15 amino acids. V lost 4 bases to trimming and J lost 0 bases; unmatched junction nucleotides: 4. Here the CDR3 reads CASSDGTGPNYGYTF. CDR3 coding DNA: TGCGCCAGCAGCGACGGGACAGGGCCTAACTATGGCTACACCTTC.